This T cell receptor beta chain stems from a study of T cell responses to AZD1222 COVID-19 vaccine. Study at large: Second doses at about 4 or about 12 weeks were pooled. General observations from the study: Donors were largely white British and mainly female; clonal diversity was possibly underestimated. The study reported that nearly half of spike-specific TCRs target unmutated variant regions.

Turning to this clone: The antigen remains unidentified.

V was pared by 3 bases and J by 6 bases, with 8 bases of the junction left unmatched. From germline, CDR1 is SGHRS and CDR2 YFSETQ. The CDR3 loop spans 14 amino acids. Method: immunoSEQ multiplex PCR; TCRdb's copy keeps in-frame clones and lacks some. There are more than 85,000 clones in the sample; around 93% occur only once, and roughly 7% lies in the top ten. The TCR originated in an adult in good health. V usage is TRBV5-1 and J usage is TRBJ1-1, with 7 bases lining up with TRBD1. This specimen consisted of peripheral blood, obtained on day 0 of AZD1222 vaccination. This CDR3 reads CASSSSTGSAEAFF. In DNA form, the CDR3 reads TGCGCCAGCAGCTCGTCGACAGGGTCGGCTGAAGCTTTCTTT.